The sample holds a few counts of the clone carrying this TCR beta chain. Its matching antigen is unknown. These data are taken from a study of STAT3 mutations in large granular lymphocyte leukemia. Some 38,000 productive templates were obtained per sample on average. Clones were sequenced by immunoSEQ multiplex PCR, and TCRdb holds only the in-frame ones, with some missing. The data hold about 6,000 clones, with about a third observed a single time. The CDR3 runs to 16 residues. V trimming: 2 bases; J trimming: 9 bases; junction bases outside the gene matches: 10. CDR1 SGHKS and CDR2 YYEKEE come from the germline V gene (reference sequence). Findings of the study overall: Treatment regimens differed across patients between samplings. Persisting codominant clonotypes may have hidden a small pathogenic clone. In several patients, dominant TCR clone burden exceeded STAT3 mutant burden, suggesting STAT3 mutation arose secondarily. At least one immunodominant TCR beta clonotype appeared in every T-cell large granular lymphocyte leukemia patient.

The V call is TRBV5-5, the J call TRBJ2-1, with 11 positions matching TRBD2. Sequencing used peripheral blood mononuclear cells. The receptor was isolated from a woman between 40 and 50 years old with T-cell large granular lymphocyte leukemia. Some clones in this sample may be carry-over from other donors' samples. The CDR3: CASSLELAGAYGEQFF. The DNA for the CDR3 is TGTGCCAGCAGCTTAGAACTAGCGGGAGCGTACGGTGAGCAGTTCTTC.